These 20 T cell receptor beta chains came from one sample sequenced in a study of Tregs in tolerant kidney transplant recipients. Assay used: immunoSEQ multiplex PCR; TCRdb lists only in-frame clones, some missing. Here the sample table reports some 15,000 clones. Related graft donors supplied nonmyeloablative bone marrow transplants, and mixed chimerism was transient. Sample: CD8+ T cells from blood (PBMCs), taken 6 months after the transplant. These receptors were taken from a human patient who received a combined kidney and bone marrow transplant. Some T cells here may be from the graft donor.

The covered CDR3 bases are TGCGCCAGCAGCTTCAGGCTAAACTACGAG. Translation gives CASSFRLNYE. The full CDR3 protein is CASSFRLNYEQYF. The gene calls are TRBV5-1 and TRBJ2-7; D uncertain. The read ends 3 residues before the CDR3 terminus; that terminus is restored from the germline J gene. The CDR3 spans 13 residues. V lost 2 bases and J 3 bases, leaving 9 bases between the germline ends. Per germline, CDR1 SGHRS and CDR2 YFSETQ.

Notes on this clone: The read ends 3 residues shy of where the CDR3 ends; the end is completed using the germline J gene. The genes are TRBV15 and TRBJ2-7; TRBD1 is a possible D gene (5 bases). Trimming took 0 bases from V and 2 from J, leaving 11 bases between them. The CDR3 sequence is 15 residues long. Germline lookup yields CDR1 LNHNV and CDR2 YYDKDF (reference sequence). The sequenced CDR3 bases are TGTGCCACCAGCAGAGATAGGGGCATCGCCTACGAG. It is translated as CATSRDRGIAYE. The complete CDR3 protein is CATSRDRGIAYEQYF.

As for this clone: Coverage ceases 3 residues before the CDR3 finishes, and the germline J gene fills in the end. The V call is TRBV19, the J call TRBJ1-2; 10 bases are a match to TRBD1. The CDR3 has 13 amino acids. Germline CDR1 reads LNHDA; CDR2 reads SQIVND (reference sequence). CDR3 loop: CASTPTGGKGYTF. The CDR3 DNA, read in part, is TGTGCCAGTACCCCGACAGGGGGCAAAGGC. The full variable domain, its missing parts supplied by reference TRBV19 and TRBJ1-2, is DGGITQSPKYLFRKEGQNVTLSCEQNLNHDAMYWYRQDPGQGLRLIYYSQIVNDFQKGDIAEGYSVSREKKESFPLTVTSAQKNPTAFYLCASTPTGGKGYTFGSGTRLTVV.

Regarding this clone: The read terminates 3 residues ahead of where the CDR3 ends, so the germline J gene completes it. This chain joins TRBV10-3 and TRBJ2-1, with 8 positions matching TRBD2. After removal of 4 bases from V and 8 bases from J, the junction contained 4 bases not matched to a gene. This CDR3 spans 13 amino acids. CDR1 and CDR2 from the germline V gene are ENHRY and SYGVKD. This chain's CDR3 is CAISGDSGDEQFF. Incomplete CDR3 DNA: TGTGCCATCAGTGGGGATAGCGGGGATGAG.

A word on this clone: The CDR3 end falls 3 residues outside the read, so it is completed with the germline J gene. J is TRBJ1-4 and V is TRBV7-6; possibly TRBD1 for D (6 bases). This CDR3 is 16 amino acids long. Germline V gives CDR1 SGHVS, CDR2 FNYEAQ. V was pared by 2 bases and J by 7 bases, with 17 bases between. CDR3 loop: CASSLSPGERSEKLFF. The DNA read from the CDR3 is TGTGCCAGCAGCTTATCGCCAGGGGAAAGAAGTGAAAAA.

In the case of this clone: The CDR3 is cut off 3 residues early in the read; its end comes from the germline J gene. The genes are TRBV6-2 or TRBV6-3 and TRBJ2-4; 8 bases are shared with TRBD2. The CDR3 contains 14 residues. V dropped 5 bases and J dropped 7; count of bases not matched to a gene: 7. Looked up from germline, CDR1 is MNHEY and CDR2 is SVGEGT. The CDR3 bases that were read are TGTGCCAGCAGTCCCTTGCGGGGGGAGAACATT. Protein sequence: CASSPLRGENI. The whole CDR3 is CASSPLRGENIQYF.

On this clone: The sequence runs out 3 residues before the end of the CDR3; the remainder is reconstructed from the germline J gene. This chain joins TRBV6-2 or TRBV6-3 and TRBJ1-5, with 8 nucleotides matching TRBD1. CDR1 is MNHEY and CDR2 is SVGEGT in the germline V gene. The J segment lost 3 bases and the V segment lost 1 base, leaving 8 bases of the junction unmatched. The CDR3 length is 17 residues. The sequenced part of the CDR3 DNA is TGTGCCAGCAGTTACTTACAGGGGGTCTATAACAATCAGCCC. This gives the protein CASSYLQGVYNNQP. The whole CDR3 sequence reads CASSYLQGVYNNQPQHF.

Points on this clone: The DNA ends 3 residues before the CDR3 does, and the rest of the CDR3 is filled in from the germline J gene. The chain combines TRBV29-1 with TRBJ2-7; D possibly corresponds to TRBD1 (5 bases). This CDR3 region has 13 residues. Trimming removed 1 base at V and 2 bases at J, with 9 bases between. The germline V gene has CDR1 SQVTM and CDR2 ANQGSEA. The CDR3 spells CSVEVVGAYEQYF. Incomplete CDR3 DNA: TGCAGCGTTGAAGTGGTAGGGGCCTACGAG.

Turning to this clone: Coverage ceases 3 residues before the CDR3 finishes, and the germline J gene fills in the end. The V call is TRBV20-1, the J call TRBJ2-1, with TRBD2 identical over 9 bases. The CDR3 covers 15 residues. The junction had 2 bases not matched to a gene; V was cut back by 0 bases and J by 2 bases. From germline, CDR1 is DFQATT and CDR2 SNEGSKA (reference sequence). The CDR3 DNA, read in part, is TGCAGTGCTAGAGATCAGCGGGGGGCCTACAATGAG. Translation: CSARDQRGAYNE. The CDR3 in its entirety is CSARDQRGAYNEQFF.

In the case of this clone: Sequencing ends 3 residues short of the CDR3 end; the germline J gene provides the rest. The chain combines TRBV15 with TRBJ2-1; D may be TRBD1 (5 bases). Trimming left V 0 bases short and J 2 bases short, with 8 bases between. Germline assignment: CDR1 LNHNV and CDR2 YYDKDF (reference sequence). The CDR3 consists of 15 residues. The DNA read from the CDR3 is TGTGCCACCAGCAGAGAAGGGGCCCCCTACAATGAG. It encodes CATSREGAPYNE. The full CDR3 is CATSREGAPYNEQFF.

A note on this clone: The sequenced fragment ends 3 residues before the CDR3 boundary, so the rest is inferred from the germline J gene. The chain links TRBV11-2 to TRBJ1-1; perhaps TRBD1 as D (5 bases). Germline CDR1 and CDR2: SGHAT and FQNNGV. The CDR3 is 12 amino acids. V was trimmed by 3 bases and J by 7 bases, leaving 9 bases between them. This CDR3 reads CASSLAGREAFF. The DNA read from the CDR3 is TGTGCCAGCAGCTTGGCAGGGCGTGAA.

With respect to this clone: Read data end 3 residues before the CDR3 end; the end is taken from the germline J gene. The rearrangement links TRBV4-1 to TRBJ1-1, with a weak D call TRBD1 (6 bases). Trimming removed 0 bases at V and 0 bases at J, with 17 bases between. Germline values: CDR1 MGHRA, CDR2 YSYEKL. The CDR3 covers 18 residues. The CDR3 DNA, read in part, is TGCGCCAGCAGCCAAGATCAATCAGGGGTTGGTATGAACACTGAA. This sequence encodes CASSQDQSGVGMNTE. The full CDR3 reads CASSQDQSGVGMNTEAFF.

Turning to this clone: The read ends 3 residues early relative to the CDR3; the germline J gene fills the gap. The same CDR3 also results from other DNA sequences found in this sample. The V gene is TRBV7-9, the J gene TRBJ2-3, with 11 nucleotides matching TRBD1. The CDR3 loop spans 15 amino acids. Looked up from germline, CDR1 is SEHNR and CDR2 is FQNEAQ (reference sequence). The CDR3 sequence is CASSLGTGGNQPQYF. The part of the CDR3 DNA that was read is TGTGCCAGCAGCTTAGGGACAGGGGGCAATCAGCCG.

As concerns this clone: The read falls 3 residues short of the CDR3 end, and the missing part is taken from the germline J gene. This chain links TRBV5-1 with TRBJ1-5; D possibly corresponds to TRBD1 (5 bases). Germline V gives CDR1 SGHRS, CDR2 YFSETQ. CDR3 length: 13 residues. The V end lost 4 bases, the J end lost 1 base, and 6 bases lay between the germline ends. The covered CDR3 bases are TGCGCCAGCAGCCCAGGGAGCAATCAGCCC. It specifies CASSPGSNQP. The full CDR3 protein is CASSPGSNQPQHF.

CDR3 sequence: CASSLDGTGFEQFF. The sequenced part of the CDR3 DNA is TGTGCCAGCAGCTTAGATGGGACAGGGTTTGAG. V and J are TRBV7-8 and TRBJ2-1, with 9 nucleotides matching TRBD1. The CDR3 end falls 3 residues outside the read, so it is completed with the germline J gene. J lost 9 bases, V lost 1 base, and 4 bases had no gene match. In germline, CDR1 is SGHVS, CDR2 FQNEAQ. The CDR3 consists of 14 residues.

On this clone itself: The read gets to within 3 residues of the CDR3 end, and the germline J gene fills in the rest. This chain connects TRBV4-1 to TRBJ2-7; TRBD2 aligns across 7 bases. V lost 5 bases to trimming and J lost 2 bases; unmatched junction nucleotides: 6. From germline, CDR1 is MGHRA and CDR2 YSYEKL. The CDR3 has 14 residues. The CDR3 protein is CASSGGLAAYEQYF. The CDR3 bases that were read are TGCGCCAGCAGCGGCGGGCTAGCGGCCTACGAG.

Of note for this clone: The sequenced fragment ends 3 residues before the CDR3 boundary, so the rest is inferred from the germline J gene. V and J are TRBV5-1 and TRBJ2-7; D perhaps matches TRBD2 (5 bases). Deletions cut 4 bases from V and 2 bases from J, with 13 bases between. The germline V gene has CDR1 SGHRS and CDR2 YFSETQ. The CDR3 extends over 14 amino acids. CDR3 amino acids: CASSPDLRPYEQYF. CDR3 DNA, as far as it was read: TGCGCCAGCAGCCCGGACTTAAGACCCTACGAG.

As regards this clone: With the read ending 3 residues before the CDR3 end, the germline J gene is used to fill in that end. The chain combines TRBV2 with TRBJ2-2; tentative D call: TRBD1 (5 bases). CDR1 and CDR2 from the germline V gene are SNHLY and FYNNEI. CDR3 length: 16 residues. The part of the CDR3 DNA that was read is TGTGCCAGCAGGGAACAGGAGAGCTCCTATAATTCACCG. This encodes CASREQESSYNSP. The whole CDR3 protein reads CASREQESSYNSPLFF.

Of note for this clone: The DNA ends 3 residues before the CDR3 does, and the rest of the CDR3 is filled in from the germline J gene. This specimen includes other DNA sequences encoding the same CDR3. The rearrangement uses TRBV28 and TRBJ1-1, with 7 nucleotides matching TRBD1. The CDR3 is 18 residues long. Germline assignment: CDR1 MDHEN and CDR2 SYDVKM. CDR3 residues: CASSPISKAYRQGLQAFF. CDR3 DNA, as far as it was read: TGTGCCAGCAGTCCTATCTCTAAGGCATATAGACAGGGTTTACAA.

Of note for this clone: Read coverage stops 3 residues before the CDR3 terminus; the germline J gene supplies the remainder. V gene TRBV4-1 combines with J gene TRBJ1-4; no firm D call. Germline lookup yields CDR1 MGHRA and CDR2 YSYEKL. V lost 3 bases, J lost 8 bases, and 7 bases lay in between. This CDR3 is 12 amino acids long. The CDR3 DNA, read in part, is TGCGCCAGCAGCCACCGGGGAGAAAAA. Amino acid sequence: CASSHRGEK. The whole CDR3 region reads CASSHRGEKLFF.